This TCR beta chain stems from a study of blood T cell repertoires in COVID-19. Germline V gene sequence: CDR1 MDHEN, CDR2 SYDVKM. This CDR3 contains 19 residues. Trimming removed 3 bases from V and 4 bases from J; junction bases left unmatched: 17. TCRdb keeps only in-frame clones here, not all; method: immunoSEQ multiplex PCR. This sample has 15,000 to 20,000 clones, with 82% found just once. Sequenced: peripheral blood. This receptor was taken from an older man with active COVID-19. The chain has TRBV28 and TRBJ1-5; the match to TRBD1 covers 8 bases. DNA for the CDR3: TGTGCCAGCAGTTTCGCCGGGACAGGCTCGGTCTGGGGAAATCAGCCCCAGCATTTT. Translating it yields CASSFAGTGSVWGNQPQHF.